These T cell receptor beta chains were read from a single sample in a study of cytomegalovirus exposure and HLA in healthy donors. Repertoires were generated with immunoSEQ multiplex PCR, while TCRdb's copy carries only in-frame clones and drops some. This table holds about 94,000 clones, around 66% found once. The sequencing sample was made of PBMCs. These receptors originate from a man in his thirties or forties in good health and CMV-seronegative. Both conserved end residues are part of each CDR3. The D gene is left open where the match is weak. The size of a clone is reported for some rows only, either as once, few or many, or as a class for expanded clones.

V gene,D gene,J gene,clone size,CDR3 DNA,CDR3 protein
TRBV27,NA,TRBJ1-4,NA,TGTGCCAGCAGTAATCCGGGACACCCTAATGAAAAACTGTTTTTT,CASSNPGHPNEKLFF
TRBV6-5,NA,TRBJ1-2,NA,TGTGCCAGCAGTTACTCTTTAACAGGGAGACTCGGCTACACCTTC,CASSYSLTGRLGYTF
TRBV2,NA,TRBJ2-7,NA,TGTGCCAGCAGCGCCGACACATCCTACGAGCAGTACTTC,CASSADTSYEQYF
TRBV10-3,NA,TRBJ2-1,once,TGTGCCACCGCCAGAGGGTCCTTCAATGAGCAGTTCTTC,CATARGSFNEQFF
TRBV2,NA,TRBJ2-5,NA,TGTGCCAGCAGACAGATTACAGAGACCCAGTACTTC,CASRQITETQYF
TRBV2,NA,TRBJ2-1,NA,TGTGCCAGCAGTGCTGAGCGGAACTCCTACAATGAGCAGTTCTTC,CASSAERNSYNEQFF
TRBV7-9,TRBD1,TRBJ1-1,NA,TGTGCCAGCAGCTTAGGACAGGGGAACACTGAAGCTTTCTTT,CASSLGQGNTEAFF
TRBV5-4,NA,TRBJ1-2,NA,TGTGCCAGCGGACGGACACTGAACTATGGCTACACCTTC,CASGRTLNYGYTF
TRBV7-6,NA,TRBJ1-2,NA,TGTGCCAGCAGCTTAAATCCAGATACGAGAGGAGGCTACACCTTC,CASSLNPDTRGGYTF
TRBV19,NA,TRBJ1-1,NA,TGTGCCAGTAGTCCAACGGTACAAGGAGGAGCTTTCTTT,CASSPTVQGGAFF
TRBV4-1,TRBD1,TRBJ1-2,NA,TGCGCCAGCAGCCAAGTTGAGGGGGCCATTAATGTTGGCTACACCTTC,CASSQVEGAINVGYTF
TRBV19,NA,TRBJ1-1,NA,TGTGCCAGTAGTATGAACAGTAACACTGAAGCTTTCTTT,CASSMNSNTEAFF
TRBV9,TRBD1,TRBJ2-1,NA,TGTGCCAGCAGCGTCCCTCGGTCGGACAGGGGTCCCAGTTCCTACAATGAGCAGTTCTTC,CASSVPRSDRGPSSYNEQFF
TRBV15,NA,TRBJ2-2,NA,TGTGCCACCAGCATACAAAGCGGGCGGAACACCGGGGAGCTGTTTTTT,CATSIQSGRNTGELFF
TRBV2,NA,TRBJ1-6,NA,TGTGCCAGCAGCGCCACGGGGAGCTCCTATAATTCACCCCTCCACTTT,CASSATGSSYNSPLHF
TRBV21-1,NA,TRBJ1-4,many,TGTGCCAGCAGCAAAGGGCCCAATGAAAAACTGTTTTTT,CASSKGPNEKLFF
TRBV28,TRBD1,TRBJ1-1,NA,TGTGCCAGCAGTTTGTGGTTGGACAGGGGGCAAAACACTGAAGCTTTCTTT,CASSLWLDRGQNTEAFF
TRBV15,NA,TRBJ2-7,NA,TGTGCCACCAGCAGGGATCCAGGGCGCGAGCAGTACTTC,CATSRDPGREQYF
TRBV11-1,NA,TRBJ1-1,NA,TGTGCCAGCAGCTTACAGGAGAACACTGAAGCTTTCTTT,CASSLQENTEAFF
TRBV6-1,TRBD1,TRBJ2-7,once,TGTGCCAGCCCAACCGGGACAGAGCCATACGAGCAGTACTTC,CASPTGTEPYEQYF
TRBV19,TRBD1,TRBJ1-1,NA,TGTGCCACAGTCCCTAGGACAGGGGGTAACACTGAAGCTTTCTTT,CATVPRTGGNTEAFF
TRBV12-5,TRBD2,TRBJ2-7,NA,TGTGCTAGTGGTTTGGACCCCTTGGCGGGAGGGTCCTACGAGCAGTACTTC,CASGLDPLAGGSYEQYF
TRBV25-1,TRBD1,TRBJ2-6,NA,TGTGCCAGCAGTGTAGGACAGGGGGGAACTGGGGCCAACGTCCTGACTTTC,CASSVGQGGTGANVLTF
TRBV6-5,NA,TRBJ1-5,NA,TGTGCCAGCAGTGCCGGGGTATATAGCAATCAGCCCCAGCATTTT,CASSAGVYSNQPQHF
TRBV18,TRBD2,TRBJ2-7,once,TGTGCCAGCTCACGCTCCACTAGCGGGGGGGCTCGGTACGAGCAGTACTTC,CASSRSTSGGARYEQYF
TRBV6-5,NA,TRBJ1-1,NA,TGTGCCAGCAGTCACCCTTTTGACAGGAACACTGAAGCTTTCTTT,CASSHPFDRNTEAFF
TRBV11-1,NA,TRBJ1-6,once,TGTGCCAGCAGCGTAACAGGGTTTCAATCACCCCTCCACTTT,CASSVTGFQSPLHF
TRBV29-1,TRBD1,TRBJ1-2,NA,TGCAGCGCTAGGGACAGTACGGGTGGCTACACCTTC,CSARDSTGGYTF
TRBV5-1,TRBD2,TRBJ2-5,NA,TGCGCCAGCAGAAGGGTAGAACTAGCGGGAGAGACCCAGTACTTC,CASRRVELAGETQYF
TRBV15,NA,TRBJ1-1,NA,TGTGCCACCAGCAGGGGAGGGGGCACTGAAGCTTTCTTT,CATSRGGGTEAFF
TRBV9,TRBD2,TRBJ2-3,few,TGTGCCAGCAGCGCCCGACTAGCGGGAGGGATTAGCACAGATACGCAGTATTTT,CASSARLAGGISTDTQYF
TRBV9,NA,TRBJ2-4,NA,TGTGCCAGCAGCGTAGAGGGTACCGGAGGAAACATTCAGTACTTC,CASSVEGTGGNIQYF
TRBV15,TRBD1,TRBJ2-7,NA,TGTGCCACCAGCATCAGGGGACAGATCAACGAGCAGTACTTC,CATSIRGQINEQYF
TRBV6-4,TRBD2,TRBJ2-3,few,TGTGCCAGCAGGGAGGGACTAGCGACAGATACGCAGTATTTT,CASREGLATDTQYF
TRBV6-5,TRBD1,TRBJ1-4,NA,TGTGCCAGCACCCAAGGCAGGGGGCGGGAAAAACTGTTTTTT,CASTQGRGREKLFF
TRBV5-1,NA,TRBJ1-2,NA,TGCGCCAGCAGGTCGGGCCCGGACAATTATGGCTACACCTTC,CASRSGPDNYGYTF
TRBV30,NA,TRBJ2-1,NA,TGTGCCTGGAGACGGGAGACCAATGAGCAGTTCTTC,CAWRRETNEQFF
TRBV6-5,NA,TRBJ1-2,NA,TGTGCCAGCAGTTACGAGGGGACTAACACTCGAAGCTACACCTTC,CASSYEGTNTRSYTF
TRBV5-1,TRBD2,TRBJ2-7,NA,TGCGCCAGCAGCTTCGTACTAGCGGGAGGCGAGCAGTACTTC,CASSFVLAGGEQYF
TRBV11-1,NA,TRBJ2-2,few,TGTGCCAGCAGCTTAGGAGGCTCGAACACCGGGGAGCTGTTTTTT,CASSLGGSNTGELFF
TRBV28,TRBD2,TRBJ2-1,NA,TGTGCCAGTTTGACTAGCGGGGGCTACAATGAGCAGTTCTTC,CASLTSGGYNEQFF
TRBV6-5,NA,TRBJ2-4,NA,TGTGCCAGCAGTTACGCAGGGGATGCCAAAAACATTCAGTACTTC,CASSYAGDAKNIQYF
TRBV12-5,TRBD2,TRBJ2-2,NA,TGTGCTAGTACCTTAGCGGGAGTAAGGACCGGGGAGCTGTTTTTT,CASTLAGVRTGELFF
TRBV28,NA,TRBJ1-1,NA,TGTGCCAGCAGTGGGGCCCCAGCAGGGCCATACACTGAAGCTTTCTTT,CASSGAPAGPYTEAFF
TRBV7-9,NA,TRBJ1-5,NA,TGTGCCAGCAGCCAGCGAGTCAGGGTTGGGGCTAGCAATCAGCCCCAGCATTTT,CASSQRVRVGASNQPQHF
TRBV7-6,NA,TRBJ2-7,NA,TGTGCCAGCAGCTTGGGGGGGCTCGGCTACGAGCAGTACTTC,CASSLGGLGYEQYF
TRBV7-9,NA,TRBJ2-2,NA,TGTGCCAGCAGCTTAGTTAGGACTCCTGACACCGGGAAGCTGTTTTTT,CASSLVRTPDTGKLFF
TRBV4-2,TRBD2,TRBJ2-3,few,TGTGCCAGCAGCCAAGAGAGGCGGGGGGGCACAGATACGCAGTATTTT,CASSQERRGGTDTQYF
TRBV30,TRBD2,TRBJ2-1,NA,TGTGCCTGGAGTGTGACTAGCGCCAATGAGCAGTTCTTC,CAWSVTSANEQFF
TRBV30,NA,TRBJ2-1,few,TGTGCCTGGAGCGTATTCGATCCCGGGTGGACAGAGACCTACAATGAGCAGTTCTTC,CAWSVFDPGWTETYNEQFF
TRBV5-1,TRBD2,TRBJ2-1,NA,TGCGCCAGCAGCGAAGGGACTAAGGGTGAGCAGTTCTTC,CASSEGTKGEQFF
TRBV4-3,TRBD1,TRBJ1-4,NA,TGCGCCGGCAGCCAAGCAATGGGGACAGGGGATGAAAAACTGTTTTTT,CAGSQAMGTGDEKLFF
TRBV6-4,TRBD2,TRBJ2-3,NA,TGTGCCAGCAGTGACTCGATAGCGGGGGGAGGCACAGATACGCAGTATTTT,CASSDSIAGGGTDTQYF